The rows below give T cell receptor beta chains drawn from one sample of a study of shared clonotypes between healthy human individuals. Profiling relied on immunoSEQ multiplex PCR, and the TCRdb table lists in-frame clones only, not all of them. The sample contains about 2 million clones, about 95% of which appear only once. Sequencing was performed on naive CD4+ T cells sorted from blood. These receptors were taken from a man younger than 35 in good health. The CDR3 runs from the conserved cysteine through the conserved F or W. D genes are given only for firm matches. Size is stated for part of the rows, as once, few or many counts, or as a class when the clone is expanded.

CDR3 DNA	CDR3 protein	J gene	V gene	CDR3 length	clone size	D gene
TGTGCCAGCAGTAAACCGGGACAGGGAGTCTATGGCTACACCTTC	CASSKPGQGVYGYTF	TRBJ1-2	TRBV25-1	15	.	TRBD1
TGTGCCAGCAGCCAATTGGGAGGGCCTGGGTACGAGCAGTACTTC	CASSQLGGPGYEQYF	TRBJ2-7	TRBV14	15	.	TRBD2
TGCAGTGCTAGAGTGCAATACGAGCAGTACTTC	CSARVQYEQYF	TRBJ2-7	TRBV20-1	11	.	.
TGCGCCAGCAGCCAAGGCCCCGACAGCGGGGGCTACGAGCAGTACTTC	CASSQGPDSGGYEQYF	TRBJ2-7	TRBV4-1	16	.	TRBD2
TGTGCCAGCAGCGCGGGGGGGGTACAAGAGACCCAGTACTTC	CASSAGGVQETQYF	TRBJ2-5	TRBV5-4	14	.	TRBD2
TGTGCCAGCAGTCCGCTGACAGGGGCCCCCCTCGGGGCCAACGTCCTGACTTTC	CASSPLTGAPLGANVLTF	TRBJ2-6	TRBV27	18	.	TRBD1
TGCGCCACCTGTGGGACTAGTAACCTCAATGAGCAGTTCTTC	CATCGTSNLNEQFF	TRBJ2-1	TRBV10-2	14	.	TRBD2
TGTGCCAGCAGTGAACTATGGGTCAATGAGCAGTTCTTC	CASSELWVNEQFF	TRBJ2-1	TRBV2	13	.	.
TGTGCCAGCAGTACCTCAGGGACGACCGGAAACACCATATATTTT	CASSTSGTTGNTIYF	TRBJ1-3	TRBV6-6	15	.	.
TGTGCCAGCAGTGAATTCGCAGGGATTGAAAAACTGTTTTTT	CASSEFAGIEKLFF	TRBJ1-4	TRBV25-1	14	.	.
TGTGCCAGCAGCTTAGTAACAGGGCGGAGCAATCAGCCCCAGCATTTT	CASSLVTGRSNQPQHF	TRBJ1-5	TRBV11-2	16	.	.
TGTGCCAGCTCACCTAGAGAGACCGCTAATGAAAAACTGTTTTTT	CASSPRETANEKLFF	TRBJ1-4	TRBV18	15	.	.
TGTGCCAGCAGCTTAGAGGGCCAGGGATTTGAAAAACTGTTTTTT	CASSLEGQGFEKLFF	TRBJ1-4	TRBV7-2	15	.	.
TGTGCCAGCAGTCCGAGCGGGAGGGGGGAGACCCAGTACTTC	CASSPSGRGETQYF	TRBJ2-5	TRBV6-5	14	.	TRBD2
TGCGCCAGCAGTGACCGGGACAGGAACCCCTACAATGAGCAGTTCTTC	CASSDRDRNPYNEQFF	TRBJ2-1	TRBV10-1	16	.	TRBD1
TGTGCCAGCAGCTTGGGGCAGGGGAACTATGGCTACACCTTC	CASSLGQGNYGYTF	TRBJ1-2	TRBV7-2	14	.	.
TGTGCCAGCACTCCCACGGCTAACTATGGCTACACCTTC	CASTPTANYGYTF	TRBJ1-2	TRBV28	13	.	.
TGTGCCAGCAGCGTAGAAGGGACAACCAATGAGCAGTTCTTC	CASSVEGTTNEQFF	TRBJ2-1	TRBV9	14	once	.
TGCGCCAGCAGCCATTACGTGAAACAGATCCGTAATGGAAACACCATATATTTT	CASSHYVKQIRNGNTIYF	TRBJ1-3	TRBV4-1	18	.	.
TGTGCCAGCAGTGACGAGGGGCATGGCTACACCTTC	CASSDEGHGYTF	TRBJ1-2	TRBV2	12	.	.
TGTGCCAGCTCACCACCGATAGCGGGGGGACCCAGAGAGCAGTACTTC	CASSPPIAGGPREQYF	TRBJ2-7	TRBV18	16	.	TRBD2
TGTGCCAGCAGTGAGGCGGCAGGGAGGGGAACCGGGGAGCTGTTTTTT	CASSEAAGRGTGELFF	TRBJ2-2	TRBV25-1	16	.	TRBD2
TGTGCCAGCTCACCGCTAGGGACTAACACAGATACGCAGTATTTT	CASSPLGTNTDTQYF	TRBJ2-3	TRBV18	15	.	TRBD2
TGTGCCAGCATCGACAGGGCGGGTCAGCCCCAGCATTTT	CASIDRAGQPQHF	TRBJ1-5	TRBV2	13	.	TRBD1
TGTGCCAGCAGCTTCGCCACAGGGCCGAGCTCTGGAAACACCATATATTTT	CASSFATGPSSGNTIYF	TRBJ1-3	TRBV7-9	17	.	.
TGTGCCAGCAGCTTAGCAGGACGGATGAACACTGAAGCTTTCTTT	CASSLAGRMNTEAFF	TRBJ1-1	TRBV7-9	15	.	.
TGCGCCAGCAGCCCTGGGACAGGGAAAGATGAGCAGTTCTTC	CASSPGTGKDEQFF	TRBJ2-1	TRBV5-1	14	.	TRBD1
TGTGCCAGCAGTTGGACAGGGGCCCAAGAGACCCAGTACTTC	CASSWTGAQETQYF	TRBJ2-5	TRBV28	14	.	TRBD1
TGTGCCATCAGTGAGGGGGACGAGAATTCTTCACCCCTCCACTTT	CAISEGDENSSPLHF	TRBJ1-6	TRBV10-3	15	.	.
TGTGCCAGCAGTGAGACCCTTTCGGGGGGAAACACCATATATTTT	CASSETLSGGNTIYF	TRBJ1-3	TRBV6-1	15	.	.
TGTGCCAGCAGCCTTTATCAGCCCCAGCATTTT	CASSLYQPQHF	TRBJ1-5	TRBV7-4	11	.	.
TGTGCCAGCTCACCACGACTAGCGGGACAAAAAACTAGCACAGATACGCAGTATTTT	CASSPRLAGQKTSTDTQYF	TRBJ2-3	TRBV18	19	.	TRBD2
TGCGCCAGCAGCCCTACTAGCGGGAGCACCGGGGAGCTGTTTTTT	CASSPTSGSTGELFF	TRBJ2-2	TRBV5-1	15	.	TRBD2
TGTGCCAGCAATAGACAGGGAGGCAATCAGCCCCAGCATTTT	CASNRQGGNQPQHF	TRBJ1-5	TRBV2	14	once	TRBD1
TGTGCCAGCAGTTACAGCTTCCAAGAGACCCAGTACTTC	CASSYSFQETQYF	TRBJ2-5	TRBV6-5	13	.	.
TGTGCCAGCAGCGACAGGGTAATAATTTCACCCCTCCACTTT	CASSDRVIISPLHF	TRBJ1-6	TRBV6-5	14	.	TRBD1
TGTGCCAGCTCAGCCGGACAGGGTTCAACTAATGAAAAACTGTTTTTT	CASSAGQGSTNEKLFF	TRBJ1-4	TRBV18	16	once	TRBD1
TGCGCCAGCAGCTTAACCCCGGGACAGGGAAACACCGGGGAGCTGTTTTTT	CASSLTPGQGNTGELFF	TRBJ2-2	TRBV5-1	17	.	TRBD1
TGTGCCAGCAGAGCAGGGAGGAACACCGGGGAGCTGTTTTTT	CASRAGRNTGELFF	TRBJ2-2	TRBV27	14	.	.
TGTGCCATCAGCCTCGTGGGGACCGGGGAGCTGTTTTTT	CAISLVGTGELFF	TRBJ2-2	TRBV10-3	13	once	.
TGCGCCAGCAGCTGGACTAGCGGGGGGACCGATACGCAGTATTTT	CASSWTSGGTDTQYF	TRBJ2-3	TRBV5-1	15	once	TRBD2
TGTGCCATCAGGACAGGGGCGAACACTGAAGCTTTCTTT	CAIRTGANTEAFF	TRBJ1-1	TRBV10-3	13	once	TRBD1
TGCGCCAGCAGCCTAAACCAAGAAAAACTGTTTTTT	CASSLNQEKLFF	TRBJ1-4	TRBV5-1	12	.	.
TGTGCCAGTAGTATTGGTCCGGGGACCGGGGAGCTGTTTTTT	CASSIGPGTGELFF	TRBJ2-2	TRBV19	14	once	.
TGTGCCAGTACCGGGACGGTATACAATGAGCAGTTCTTC	CASTGTVYNEQFF	TRBJ2-1	TRBV28	13	.	.
TGTGCCAGTAGTATTAATCAGGGCTACGAGCAGTACTTC	CASSINQGYEQYF	TRBJ2-7	TRBV19	13	.	.
TGCGCCAGCAGCTATTGGACTAGCGGGACCAGCTCCTACGAGCAGTACTTC	CASSYWTSGTSSYEQYF	TRBJ2-7	TRBV5-1	17	.	TRBD2
TGTGCCAGCTCACAACAGGGGGCGAACTATGGCTACACCTTC	CASSQQGANYGYTF	TRBJ1-2	TRBV18	14	.	TRBD1
TGTGCCAGCAGTGAAGATTTAATAAACGAGCAGTACTTC	CASSEDLINEQYF	TRBJ2-7	TRBV2	13	once	.
TGTGCCAGCAGCAGCTACAGGGGGCGACGAACTGAAGCTTTCTTT	CASSSYRGRRTEAFF	TRBJ1-1	TRBV13	15	.	TRBD1